The entry below describes one T cell receptor beta chain. The antigen is undetermined. This entry comes from a study of shared clonotypes between healthy human individuals. Positively selected for CCR7, the CD45RO-negative cells used as naive CD8 cells excluded terminally differentiated effector memory CD45RA+ cells. Study results and limitations: Among donors, the sharing of clonotypes was expected to be influenced by sequencing depth. Exclusively blood specimens were collected; tissue repertoires likely differ.

An approximately 200 ng quantity of DNA, about 30,000 T cell genomes, went into the sorted-subset replicate PCRs. TCRdb keeps only in-frame clones here, not all; method: immunoSEQ multiplex PCR. The repertoire holds hundreds of thousands of clones, with approximately 90% as singletons. The receptor's source is a man aged 30 to 45 in good health. Sequenced sample: naive CD8+ T cells sorted from blood.

The CDR3 DNA sequence: TGTGCCAGCAGCTCACCCCCTAGCTCCTACAATGAGCAGTTCTTC. The encoded protein is CASSSPPSSYNEQFF. This chain uses TRBV5-4 with TRBJ2-1; D is unclear. V lost 3 bases and J lost 0, with 10 bases in between. Germline CDR1 SGHNT, CDR2 YYREEE (reference sequence). The CDR3 loop spans 15 amino acids.